This T cell receptor (beta chain) was recovered during a study of blood T cell repertoires in COVID-19. Whole-study context: Samples taken during acute and convalescent COVID-19 were collected in the United States, Italy and Spain. The analysed material was cDNA or gDNA that came from T cells, B-cell-depleted T cells, or PBMCs.

V gave up 2 bases and J gave up 4 bases, with 11 bases separating them. This CDR3 has 14 amino acids. Germline V gene data show CDR1 as MGHRA and CDR2 as YSYEKL. In the authors' methods: Estimated nucleated cell counts came from reference gene primer amplification. Some clones are missing from TCRdb's copy, which holds only in-frame ones; the method was immunoSEQ multiplex PCR. That table supplies the V and J calls and clone size; D and trimming were determined from the DNA. In the table there are 150,000 to 200,000 clones, around 80% of which are singletons. Enrollees, about 18 to 100 years old, lived in about two dozen US areas.

Sequences were obtained from PBMCs or T cells enriched from blood (not recorded which). V gene TRBV4-1 combines with J gene TRBJ1-2, with a tentative D call TRBD1 (5 bases). This TCR came from a woman aged 50 to 65 with acute COVID-19. The CDR3 region has the DNA TGCGCCAGCAGCCAAAGGGGCAGAACCTATGGCTACACCTTC. It encodes CASSQRGRTYGYTF.